A selection of T cell receptor beta chains follows, all from one sample in a study of blood T cells in healthy people across ages. TCRdb re-analysed the 5' RACE reads in MiXCR, keeping a single row per CDR3 protein. The sample holds 750,000 to 850,000 distinct CDR3 sequences, around a quarter seen once. The same data also went into a second study, on T cells of mothers and their children.

Sequencing was performed on blood. The receptor set was obtained from a boy aged 5-17 years in good health. CDR3s include the opening cysteine and the closing phenylalanine or tryptophan. The D gene is left open where the match is weak. Not every row has a clone size; where given, it reads once, few, many or a size class.

clone_size	d_call	v_call	j_call	cdr3_length	cdr3_nt	cdr3_aa
NA	TRBD1	TRBV27	TRBJ2-7	14	TGTGCCAGCAGTTCGGCGGGACAGGTCAACGAGCAGTACTTC	CASSSAGQVNEQYF
few	TRBD1	TRBV6-2/TRBV6-3	TRBJ1-2	13	TGTGCCAGCAGTTACACGACAGGGGATGGCTACACCTTC	CASSYTTGDGYTF
few	TRBD2	TRBV12-5	TRBJ2-5	14	TGTGCTGGACCCGGACTAGCGGGGGGAGAGACCCAGTACTTC	CAGPGLAGGETQYF
NA	TRBD2	TRBV20-1	TRBJ2-7	15	TGCAGTGCTAGAGATTTCGAGCGGGAGTTCCACGAGCAGTACTTC	CSARDFEREFHEQYF
few	NA	TRBV10-3	TRBJ2-7	13	TGTGCCATCAGTGAGTTAGGAGGTGACGAGCAGTACTTC	CAISELGGDEQYF
NA	TRBD1	TRBV5-4	TRBJ1-5	13	TGTGCCATCTCAACAGGGGCCAATCAGCCCCAGCATTTT	CAISTGANQPQHF
NA	TRBD2	TRBV6-1	TRBJ2-5	17	TGTGCCAGCAGTGAAGCACTAGCGGGGGGGATTCAAGAGACCCAGTACTTC	CASSEALAGGIQETQYF
few	TRBD2	TRBV28	TRBJ2-1	14	TGTGCCAGCAGTTTAGGGGGACTAGCGGCGACTTCATTCTTC	CASSLGGLAATSFF
NA	NA	TRBV25-1	TRBJ2-1	14	TGTGCCAGCAGTGAATTAGGGAGATCGAATGAGCAGTTCTTC	CASSELGRSNEQFF
NA	NA	TRBV7-6	TRBJ2-1	17	TGTGCCAGCAGCTTAGCGTACGGCGGGCCCCCACGTAATGAGCAGTTCTTC	CASSLAYGGPPRNEQFF
NA	NA	TRBV15	TRBJ2-3	14	TGTGCCACCAGCAGGGGTCCAGGGGAAGATACGCAGTATTTT	CATSRGPGEDTQYF
NA	TRBD1	TRBV19	TRBJ1-1	16	TGTGCCAGTAGTATCTTGACAGGGCGAAAGAACACTGAAGCTTTCTTT	CASSILTGRKNTEAFF
NA	TRBD2	TRBV3-1	TRBJ2-3	16	TGTGCCAGCAGCCTCCTAGCGGGAATTAGCACAGATACGCAGTATTTT	CASSLLAGISTDTQYF
NA	NA	TRBV29-1	TRBJ2-3	10	TGCAGCGTTGTGTCAGATACGCAGTATTTT	CSVVSDTQYF
NA	TRBD1	TRBV6-5	TRBJ1-1	13	TGTGCCGGCAGTAAACAGGGGGCCACTGAAGCTTTCTTT	CAGSKQGATEAFF
NA	NA	TRBV11-2	TRBJ1-4	14	TGTGCCAGCAGCCCTGACAGCCGCCGTGAAAAACTGTTTTTT	CASSPDSRREKLFF
NA	TRBD2	TRBV4-3	TRBJ2-1	17	TGCGCCAGCAGCCAAGGGGCTAGCGGGGGAAGATACAATGAGCAGTTCTTC	CASSQGASGGRYNEQFF
few	TRBD2	TRBV9	TRBJ2-1	15	TGTGCCAGCAGCGTAGAGGCTAGCGGGAGGAGTGAGCAGTTCTTC	CASSVEASGRSEQFF
NA	NA	TRBV29-1	TRBJ1-4	12	TGCAGCGCGACAGAGACATATGAAAAACTGTTTTTT	CSATETYEKLFF
NA	TRBD1	TRBV9	TRBJ1-2	16	TGTGCCAGCAGCTTAACCGACAGGGGGTTGAACTATGGCTACACCTTC	CASSLTDRGLNYGYTF
NA	NA	TRBV12-3/TRBV12-4	TRBJ2-1	14	TGTGCCAGCAGTTTAGCGCTCGAGGGGCGGGGGCAGTTCTTC	CASSLALEGRGQFF
NA	NA	TRBV7-2	TRBJ2-3	12	TGTGCCAGCAGCTATAGAAGGCATACGCAGTATTTT	CASSYRRHTQYF
NA	NA	TRBV12-3/TRBV12-4	TRBJ2-7	15	TGTGCCGGCAGTCCCCGGTGGGGGAGCTCCTACGAGCAGTACTTC	CAGSPRWGSSYEQYF
NA	NA	TRBV27	TRBJ2-5	13	TGTGCCGGCACCACAAGCAGGGAGGAGACCCAGTACTTC	CAGTTSREETQYF
NA	TRBD1	TRBV20-1	TRBJ1-6	17	TGCAGTGCTAGACCGGGACAGGGTTACGGCGGTGATTCACCCCTCCACTTT	CSARPGQGYGGDSPLHF
NA	NA	TRBV20-1	TRBJ2-2	18	TGCAGTGCTAGAAAATTTCCAGGATGGGGATTAAACACCGGGGAGCTGTTTTTT	CSARKFPGWGLNTGELFF
NA	NA	TRBV19	TRBJ1-2	12	TGCGCCAGCGAGGGACCCGCCGACGGCTACACCTTC	CASEGPADGYTF
NA	NA	TRBV3-1	TRBJ2-7	13	TGTGCCAGCAGCCGTTCGAGTAGGAACGAGCAGTACTTC	CASSRSSRNEQYF
few	NA	TRBV27	TRBJ1-1	13	TGTGCCAGCAGGCTGCAAGACAGCACTGAAGCTTTCTTT	CASRLQDSTEAFF
few	NA	TRBV28	TRBJ2-5	13	TGTGCCAGCAGTCCAAGAGGCAAAGAGACCCAGTACTTC	CASSPRGKETQYF
few	TRBD2	TRBV11-3	TRBJ2-1	16	TGTGCCAGCAGCCGCCGGACTAGCGGATCCTACAATGAGCAGTTCTTC	CASSRRTSGSYNEQFF
NA	NA	TRBV29-1	TRBJ1-1	14	TGCAGCGTCCAGGGGCAGAAACTACACACTGAAGCTTTCTTT	CSVQGQKLHTEAFF
many	TRBD1	TRBV20-1	TRBJ2-5	15	TGCAGTGCTTTGACCGGGACAGTCCTACAAGAGACCCAGTACTTC	CSALTGTVLQETQYF
NA	NA	TRBV15	TRBJ2-3	16	TGTGCCACCAGCAGAGACAGGGTCCCTAGCACAGATACGCAGTATTTT	CATSRDRVPSTDTQYF
few	TRBD1	TRBV4-1	TRBJ2-5	16	TGCGCCAGCAGCCAACCTCGGGACAGAGAGTGGGAGACCCAGTACTTC	CASSQPRDREWETQYF
NA	NA	TRBV18	TRBJ2-7	15	TGTGCCAGCTCATCAACCGGGACACGGAGGGACGAGCAGTACTTC	CASSSTGTRRDEQYF
few	NA	TRBV30	TRBJ2-5	11	TGTGCCTGGACAGGAAGAGAGACCCAGTACTTC	CAWTGRETQYF
NA	NA	TRBV20-1	TRBJ1-5	13	TGCAGTACTAGGACAGCCGACAATCAGCCCCAGCATTTT	CSTRTADNQPQHF
NA	TRBD1	TRBV28	TRBJ2-5	15	TGTGCCAGTGGACAGGGGGGGCTTGGACAAGAGACCCAGTACTTC	CASGQGGLGQETQYF
few	NA	TRBV24-1	TRBJ1-6	17	TGTGCCACCAGTGACCGACCGGGGAGCTCCTATAATTCACCCCTCCACTTT	CATSDRPGSSYNSPLHF
NA	TRBD1	TRBV12-3/TRBV12-4	TRBJ2-1	14	TGTGCCAGCAGTTCCCTGGACAGGCCGTATGAGCAGTTCTTC	CASSSLDRPYEQFF